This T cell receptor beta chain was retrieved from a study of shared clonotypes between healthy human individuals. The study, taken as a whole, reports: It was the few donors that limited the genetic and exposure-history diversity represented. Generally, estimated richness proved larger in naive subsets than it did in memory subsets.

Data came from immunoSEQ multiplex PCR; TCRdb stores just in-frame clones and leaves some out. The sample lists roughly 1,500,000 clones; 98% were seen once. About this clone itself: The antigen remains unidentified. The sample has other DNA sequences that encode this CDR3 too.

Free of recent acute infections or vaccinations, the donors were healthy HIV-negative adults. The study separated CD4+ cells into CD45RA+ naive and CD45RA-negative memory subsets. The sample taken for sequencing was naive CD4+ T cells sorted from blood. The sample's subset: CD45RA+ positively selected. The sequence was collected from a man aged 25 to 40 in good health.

CDR3 in amino acids: CASSFQGADTQYF. DNA for the CDR3: TGCGCCAGCAGCTTCCAGGGTGCAGATACGCAGTATTTT. The J gene is TRBJ2-3, the V gene TRBV5-1; perhaps TRBD1 as D (5 bases). The CDR3 consists of 13 residues. Germline CDR1 reads SGHRS; CDR2 reads YFSETQ. Deletions cut 2 bases from V and 4 bases from J, with 8 bases between.